The 21 T cell receptor beta chains given below trace back to one sample, sequenced in a study of shared clonotypes between healthy human individuals. Some clones are missing from TCRdb's copy, which holds only in-frame ones; the method was immunoSEQ multiplex PCR. Of 2 million to 2.5 million clones in the sample, over 85% were seen once. The source material was naive CD4+ T cells from PBMCs. The subset was: CD45RA+ positively selected. The origin of the receptors is a man between 18 and 35 years old in good health. Some clones in this sample may be carry-over from other donors' samples.

The rearrangement joins TRBV25-1 to TRBJ2-7, with D perhaps assigned TRBD1 or TRBD2 (5 bases each). V lost 3 bases, J lost 2 bases, and 14 bases lay in between. The CDR3 consists of 15 residues. Germline values: CDR1 MGHDK, CDR2 SYGVNS. The chain's CDR3 is CASSENWDRTYEQYF. Written as DNA, the CDR3 is TGTGCCAGCAGTGAGAACTGGGACCGCACCTACGAGCAGTACTTC.

This clone was seen once. V and J are TRBV5-4 and TRBJ2-1; 13 positions agree with TRBD2. This CDR3 spans 16 amino acids. Germline V gene sequence: CDR1 SGHNT, CDR2 YYREEE (reference sequence). Trimming took 3 bases from V and 9 from J; bases not matched to a gene: 9. The DNA of the CDR3 is TGTGCCAGCAGCTGGGGCGGGACTAGCGGGATTGGTGAGCAGTTCTTC. Translation: CASSWGGTSGIGEQFF.

This clone was found once. This CDR3 is also generated by other DNA sequences in the sample. V gene TRBV28 combines with J gene TRBJ1-1; 8 nucleotides match TRBD1. Germline V gene data show CDR1 as MDHEN and CDR2 as SYDVKM. With 2 bases clipped from V and 2 bases from J, the junction kept 1 base outside the gene matches. The CDR3 spans 14 residues. CDR3 region: CASSLDRGNTEAFF. The DNA for the CDR3 is TGTGCCAGCAGTTTAGACAGGGGCAACACTGAAGCTTTCTTT.

The rearrangement joins TRBV10-3 to TRBJ1-4; 9 bases align to TRBD1. CDR3 length equals 16 residues. Germline V lookup: CDR1 ENHRY, CDR2 SYGVKD. J was trimmed by 5 bases and V by 0 bases; bases with no gene match: 4. The CDR3 DNA reads as TGTGCCATCAGTGAGTCCAGACAGGGGGGGAATGAAAAACTGTTTTTT. Translation: CAISESRQGGNEKLFF.

This chain uses TRBV19 with TRBJ1-2; D call uncertain. V lost 4 bases and J 0 bases, leaving 21 bases between the germline ends. CDR3 length: 18 residues. From germline, CDR1 is LNHDA and CDR2 SQIVND (reference sequence). CDR3 nucleotide sequence: TGTGCCAGTAGTAAAGGCTGGGCACCCTACTCAGCTAACTATGGCTACACCTTC. Translated, it gives CASSKGWAPYSANYGYTF. Based on the CDR3 plus reference TRBV19 and TRBJ1-2, the full variable domain is DGGITQSPKYLFRKEGQNVTLSCEQNLNHDAMYWYRQDPGQGLRLIYYSQIVNDFQKGDIAEGYSVSREKKESFPLTVTSAQKNPTAFYLCASSKGWAPYSANYGYTFGSGTRLTVV.

The chain combines TRBV5-6 with TRBJ2-5, with 8 bases that match TRBD2. V shed 5 bases, J shed 4 bases, and the junction held 7 bases outside the gene matches. In germline, CDR1 is SGHDT, CDR2 YYEEEE. This CDR3 spans 14 amino acids. Here the CDR3 reads CASSRGRSPETQYF. As DNA, the CDR3 is TGTGCCAGCAGTCGCGGGAGGTCGCCAGAGACCCAGTACTTC.

In regard to this clone: The same CDR3 can be traced to other DNA sequences in this sample. The chain has TRBV7-3 and TRBJ2-1; 12 bases fit TRBD2. CDR3 size: 15 residues. CDR1 is SGHTA and CDR2 is FQGTGA in the germline V gene. With 3 bases clipped from V and 6 bases from J, the junction kept 3 bases outside the gene matches. This CDR3 is CASSFRLAGVNEQFF. The CDR3, as DNA: TGTGCCAGCAGCTTTAGACTAGCGGGAGTCAATGAGCAGTTCTTC.

This chain uses TRBV27 with TRBJ2-7; maybe TRBD1 (5 bases). In germline, CDR1 is MNHEY, CDR2 SMNVEV (reference sequence). CDR3 length: 14 amino acids. V was cut by 6 bases and J by 6 bases, with 18 bases left in between. CDR3 sequence (DNA): TGTGCCAGCAGCCTATGGCAGGGTCTACCCGAGCAGTACTTC. This translates into CASSLWQGLPEQYF.

The chain links TRBV6-1 to TRBJ2-1; D is perhaps TRBD2 (5 bases). V was clipped by 0 bases and J by 4 bases, with 13 bases between them. The CDR3 sequence is 16 residues long. In germline, CDR1 is MNHNS, CDR2 SASEGT. CDR3 in amino acids: CASSEAHSRRYNEQFF. The CDR3 coding sequence is TGTGCCAGCAGTGAAGCGCACAGTCGGAGGTACAATGAGCAGTTCTTC.

This rearrangement joins TRBV7-3 to TRBJ2-2, with D perhaps matching TRBD2 (5 bases). The CDR3 is made up of 15 amino acids. Germline CDR1 and CDR2: SGHTA and FQGTGA. V lost 1 base and J 5 bases, leaving 11 bases between the germline ends. In nucleotides, the CDR3 is TGTGCCAGCAGCTTAAACCTAGCTGGGACCGGGGAGCTGTTTTTT. This encodes CASSLNLAGTGELFF. The full variable domain, with the rest looked up from reference TRBV7-3 and TRBJ2-2, is GAGVSQTPSNKVTEKGKYVELRCDPISGHTALYWYRQSLGQGPEFLIYFQGTGAADDSGLPNDRFFAVRPEGSVSTLKIQRTERGDSAVYLCASSLNLAGTGELFFGEGSRLTVL.

This chain uses TRBV28 with TRBJ2-5, with TRBD2 matching 10 bases. The germline V gene has CDR1 MDHEN and CDR2 SYDVKM. The CDR3 covers 19 residues. V lost 5 bases to trimming and J lost 0 bases; unmatched junction nucleotides: 15. CDR3 in amino acids: CASSGGLAVPNLYQETQYF. The CDR3 DNA reads TGTGCCAGCAGTGGCGGACTAGCGGTACCGAACCTGTACCAAGAGACCCAGTACTTC.

To note about this clone: The same CDR3 can be traced to other DNA sequences in this sample. The chain couples TRBV4-1 to TRBJ2-3; 7 nucleotides align to TRBD2. The CDR3 length is 15 residues. The V segment lost 1 base and the J segment 3 bases; nucleotides outside the gene matches: 4. Germline-derived CDR1 and CDR2 are MGHRA and YSYEKL. CDR3 amino acids: CASSQVGLPTDTQYF. The CDR3 DNA follows: TGCGCCAGCAGCCAAGTGGGACTACCTACAGATACGCAGTATTTT.

The rearrangement uses TRBV6-5 and TRBJ1-1, with D possibly matching TRBD1 (5 bases). Germline CDR1 reads MNHEY; CDR2 reads SVGAGI. The V end lost 6 bases, the J end lost 2 bases, and 16 bases lay between the germline ends. This CDR3 has 15 residues. The CDR3 DNA is TGTGCCAGCAGGATTACCGGGACCTCCAACACTGAAGCTTTCTTT. Its translation is CASRITGTSNTEAFF.

V usage is TRBV6-5 and J usage is TRBJ1-1, with D unclear. This CDR3 contains 11 residues. V was cut by 5 bases and J by 8 bases, with 9 bases left in between. Germline V gene data show CDR1 as MNHEY and CDR2 as SVGAGI. In nucleotides, the CDR3 is TGTGCCAGCAGTCGGCTAAGCGAAGCTTTCTTT. This encodes CASSRLSEAFF.

The chain has TRBV6-5 and TRBJ2-5; D unresolved. Trimming stripped 0 bases from V and 5 bases from J, with 10 bases between. This CDR3 contains 14 residues. CDR1 and CDR2 (germline): MNHEY, SVGAGI. The CDR3 DNA follows: TGTGCCAGCAGTTACTCGGTTTACTCGGAGACCCAGTACTTC. Translated, it gives CASSYSVYSETQYF.

This clone was counted once. This chain uses TRBV11-2 with TRBJ2-2; 7 nucleotides agree with TRBD1. The V and J ends lost 5 bases and 6 bases, in that order; junction bases with no gene match: 12. The CDR3 loop spans 16 amino acids. CDR1 SGHAT and CDR2 FQNNGV come from the germline V gene. CDR3 amino acids: CASSLFTGVGSGELFF. CDR3 nucleotide sequence: TGTGCCAGCAGCCTTTTCACAGGGGTGGGGTCCGGGGAGCTGTTTTTT.

The J gene is TRBJ2-7, the V gene TRBV5-1; D gene unclear. Germline loops: CDR1 SGHRS, CDR2 YFSETQ. CDR3 length: 9 residues. As DNA, the CDR3 is TGCGCCAGCAGCCCGGGTCCGCTAGTG. It is translated as CASSPGPLV.

As regards this clone: The sample has other DNA sequences that encode this CDR3 too. The J gene is TRBJ2-1, the V gene TRBV5-1; 7 bases fit TRBD2. The CDR3 is made up of 16 amino acids. The germline gives CDR1 SGHRS, CDR2 YFSETQ. The V segment lost 0 bases and the J segment 1 base; nucleotides outside the gene matches: 4. The CDR3 nucleotides read TGCGCCAGCAGCTTGGAGGCGGGAGCATCCTACAATGAGCAGTTCTTC. Translation gives CASSLEAGASYNEQFF.

The chain has TRBV6-1 and TRBJ1-1; 9 nucleotides agree with TRBD1. J was trimmed by 4 bases and V by 6 bases; bases with no gene match: 6. The CDR3 totals 14 residues. CDR1 is MNHNS and CDR2 is SASEGT in the germline V gene. This chain's CDR3 is CASRVRTGATEAFF. The CDR3 DNA reads as TGTGCCAGCAGGGTAAGGACAGGGGCCACTGAAGCTTTCTTT.

This chain connects TRBV5-4 to TRBJ2-4; TRBD1 matches at 11 bases. V trimming: 0 bases; J trimming: 8 bases; junction bases outside the gene matches: 1. Per germline, CDR1 SGHNT and CDR2 YYREEE (reference sequence). The CDR3 sequence is 14 residues long. Written as DNA, the CDR3 is TGTGCCAGCAGCTTGGGGGGACAGGGGGACATTCAGTACTTC. The encoded protein is CASSLGGQGDIQYF.

This chain links TRBV5-4 with TRBJ2-3; D is undetermined. This CDR3 region has 12 residues. V was shortened by 2 bases and J by 6 bases, with 7 bases between the two germline ends. Germline V gene lookup returns CDR1 SGHNT and CDR2 YYREEE (reference sequence). The CDR3 bases are TGTGCCAGCAGCTTCAAGCCGGATACGCAGTATTTT. Translating gives CASSFKPDTQYF.